The present T cell receptor beta chain was sequenced within a study of shared clonotypes between healthy human individuals. The V end was cut by 0 bases, the J end by 3 bases, with 5 bases between. This CDR3 has 13 residues. Germline V gene lookup returns CDR1 SGDLS and CDR2 YYNGEE. Profiled with immunoSEQ multiplex PCR; TCRdb holds only in-frame clones, not every one. In the table there are about 2 million clones, approximately 94% of which are singletons. The study, taken as a whole, reports: An effect of sequencing depth on clonotype sharing among donors was expected.

Regarding this clone: What it recognizes is unknown. This same CDR3 is encoded by further DNA sequences in the sample.

Terminally differentiated effector memory CD45RA+ cells were left out of the naive CD8 fraction, which was CD45RO-negative and positively selected for CCR7. Only Caucasian adults living in Nashville, Tennessee served as donors. This TCR was recovered from a man aged 18 to 30 in good health. The V call is TRBV9, the J call TRBJ2-3; D gene unclear. The sample consisted of naive CD8+ T cells sorted from blood. The CDR3 DNA follows: TGTGCCAGCAGCGTAGGAGGAACAGATACGCAGTATTTT. It specifies CASSVGGTDTQYF.